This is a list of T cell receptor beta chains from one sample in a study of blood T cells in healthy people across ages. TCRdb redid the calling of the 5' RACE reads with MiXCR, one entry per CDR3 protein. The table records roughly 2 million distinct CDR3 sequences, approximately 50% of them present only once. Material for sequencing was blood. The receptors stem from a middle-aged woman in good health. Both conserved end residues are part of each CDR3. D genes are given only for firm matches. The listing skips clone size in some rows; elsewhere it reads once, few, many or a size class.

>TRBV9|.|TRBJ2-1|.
TGTGCCAGCAGCCGCGAGGCCTACAATGAGCAGTTCTTC
CASSREAYNEQFF
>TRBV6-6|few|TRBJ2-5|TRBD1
TGTGCCAGCAGTTACCGGGACAGGGGCCCCCCAGAGACCCAGTACTTC
CASSYRDRGPPETQYF
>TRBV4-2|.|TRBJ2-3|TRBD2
TGTGCCAGCAGCCAAGATCAGGCCGTAGCGGGGGGGCCGGGAATGGATACGCAGTATTTT
CASSQDQAVAGGPGMDTQYF
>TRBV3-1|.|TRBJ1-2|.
TGTGCCAGCAGCGATGGACGTAGGGGCTACACCTTC
CASSDGRRGYTF
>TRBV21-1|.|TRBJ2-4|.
TGTGCCAGCAGAGTCAAAAACATTCAGTACTTC
CASRVKNIQYF
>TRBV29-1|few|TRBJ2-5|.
TGCAGCGTTGAAGAGTGGAACCAAGAGACCCAGTACTTC
CSVEEWNQETQYF
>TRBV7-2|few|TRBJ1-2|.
TGTGCCAGCAGCCCGTGGGTTCCAGACAACTATGGCTACACCTTC
CASSPWVPDNYGYTF
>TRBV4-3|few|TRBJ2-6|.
TGCGCCAGCAGCCAAGATGGGGAGTCTGGGGCCAACGTCCTGACTTTC
CASSQDGESGANVLTF
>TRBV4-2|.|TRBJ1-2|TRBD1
TGTGCCAGCAGCGCGCGGCGACAGGGTGAATTCGATGGCTACACCTTC
CASSARRQGEFDGYTF
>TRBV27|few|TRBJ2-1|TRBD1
TGTGCCAGCGGCCAGGGGGCCTACAATGAGCAGTTCTTC
CASGQGAYNEQFF
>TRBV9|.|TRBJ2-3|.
TGTGCCAGCAGCGTAGCGTGGGGTACAGATACGCAGTATTTT
CASSVAWGTDTQYF
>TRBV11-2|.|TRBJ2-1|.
TGTGCCAGCAGCGCATGGCCCCGACAGGGGAGGGTCTCAGATTTAAACAATGAGCAGTTCTTC
CASSAWPRQGRVSDLNNEQFF
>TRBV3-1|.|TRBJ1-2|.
TGTGCCAGCAGCCAAGTTGGGCAGAACCCTATCTATGGCTACACCTTC
CASSQVGQNPIYGYTF
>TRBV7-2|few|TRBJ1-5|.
TGTGCCAGCAGCTTAGCACAGCGCAATCAGCCCCAGCATTTT
CASSLAQRNQPQHF
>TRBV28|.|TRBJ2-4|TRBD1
TGTGCCAGCAGTCATCCGCGGACAGGGGAGTTATTAGCCAAAAACATTCAGTACTTC
CASSHPRTGELLAKNIQYF
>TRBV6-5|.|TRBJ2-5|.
TGTGCCAGCAGTTACCGGCGGGGGCGGAGTGAGACCCAGTACTTC
CASSYRRGRSETQYF
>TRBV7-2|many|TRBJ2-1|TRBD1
TGTGCCAGCAGCCAACCGGGACAGGGCTACAATGAGCAGTTCTTC
CASSQPGQGYNEQFF
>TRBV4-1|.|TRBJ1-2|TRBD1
TGCGCCAGCAGCACTTACTTAATTCAGGGGGGAAATGGCTACACCTTC
CASSTYLIQGGNGYTF
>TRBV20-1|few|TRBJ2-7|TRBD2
TGCAGTGCTAGAGAGAGCGGGGGGGCCATCTACGAGCAGTACTTC
CSARESGGAIYEQYF
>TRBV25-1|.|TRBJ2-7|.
TGTGCCAGCAGTGATGGGTACAATGAGCAGTACTTC
CASSDGYNEQYF
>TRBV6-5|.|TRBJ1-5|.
TGTGCCAGCAGTTACTCCCCTAATCAGCCCCAGCATTTC
CASSYSPNQPQHF
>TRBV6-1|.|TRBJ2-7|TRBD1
TGTGCCAGCAGTGCTCGGACAGGGGCCGAGCAGTACTTC
CASSARTGAEQYF
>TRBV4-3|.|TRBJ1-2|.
TGCGCCAGCAGCCAAGCCCGGGGGGTATCGAACTATGGCTACACCTTC
CASSQARGVSNYGYTF
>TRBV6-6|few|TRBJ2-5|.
TGTGCCAGCAGTTACTCCTTGACTATCCAAGAGACCCAGTACTTC
CASSYSLTIQETQYF
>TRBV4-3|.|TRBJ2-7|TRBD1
TGCGCCAGCAGCCAAGTTGCAGGGGGCAACTACAAGCAGTACTTC
CASSQVAGGNYKQYF
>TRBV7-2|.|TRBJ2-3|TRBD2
TGTGCCAGCAGCCCCCCCGGACTAGCGGGGTCAGATACGCAGTATTTT
CASSPPGLAGSDTQYF